This T cell receptor beta chain was retrieved from a study of blood T cell repertoires in COVID-19 (dated by TCRdb to 2020 to 2021). At the level of the whole study: Samples from collaborators originated in the United States, Italy and Spain and spanned both the acute and convalescent phases of COVID-19. Deeply sampled blood TCRbeta repertoires from subjects exposed to, actively infected with, or recovered from COVID-19 were included in the dataset. The sample metadata nearly always contained a de-identified subject ID, COVID-19 status, age in years and sex. The prospective study material was composed of cDNA or gDNA derived from T cells, B-cell-depleted T cells, or PBMCs. The samples were drawn from the first 160 participants of the ongoing ImmuneRACE study and from 950 to 1,500 subjects provided by 6 global collaborators. HLA class I and class II types, where available, came from metadata supplied by the sample provider rather than from assay-based typing. A freely available public database, intended as a resource for researchers studying the immune response to SARS-CoV-2, is where the repertoires were released. What the authors observed across the whole study: The quantity of clinical and demographic metadata differed by source and by participant and was supplied without curation.

The immunoSEQ Assay, a bias-controlled multiplex PCR, was used to amplify TCRbeta CDR3 regions from genomic DNA. In the original analysis: Nucleated cell counts per sample were estimated from amplification of reference gene primers within the assay. To quantify the absolute abundance of each unique TCRbeta CDR3 rearrangement, sequence reads were collapsed and filtered. For each sample, productive Simpson clonality was calculated as the square root of Simpson's diversity index over productive rearrangements. Held by TCRdb, this immuneACCESS table contains in-frame sequences only and omits some clones. Under half of the omission traces to an unresolved V gene where checked; the cause of the rest is unknown. Clone size and V and J calls were adopted from that table, with D and trimming inferred from the DNA. The sample includes hundreds of thousands of clones, with over 85% observed a single time. Jointly, the top ten make up 2% to 3% of the sample.

Enrolling through a virtual design, the prospective study's participants ranged in age from about 18 to 89 years and lived across roughly 24 United States geographic areas. To assign participants to cohorts, the prospective study relied on clinical history that participants themselves reported in a screening survey and a study questionnaire. Recovered participants in ImmuneRACE Cohort 3 were defined as having two consecutive negative NP/OP PCR tests, clearance from a healthcare professional, or resolution of symptoms. In the prospective study, mobile phlebotomists collected whole blood, serum and a nasopharyngeal or oropharyngeal swab from each participant. Participants in the prospective study had the option to provide additional blood draws and questionnaires over an approximately 2-month period. Blood samples from the prospective study were shipped frozen or at room temperature prior to DNA extraction.

To note about this clone: What antigen it recognizes has not been identified. No per-base quality is available; no much larger clone lies one base away.

Deletion took 2 bases off V and 1 base off J, with a span of 2 bases between the germline ends. The CDR3 runs 13 amino acids, cysteine and phenylalanine included. Just CDR3 DNA is preserved here, 39 bases in frame from base 1. The origin of this receptor is a man in his sixties who had recovered from COVID-19. The sequencing input was PBMCs or T cells enriched from blood (not recorded which). Here the chain combines TRBV12-3 or TRBV12-4 and TRBJ2-2; there is no confident call for the D gene. The DNA is as follows: TGTGCCAGCAGTTTACTGAACACCGGGGAGCTGTTTTTT. This yields the protein CASSLLNTGELFF.